This TCR beta chain is from a study of blood T cell repertoires in COVID-19. In the authors' methods: Nucleated cell counts were estimated from reference gene primer amplification. TCRdb's copy holds only in-frame clones and misses some; the assay was immunoSEQ multiplex PCR. Clone size and V and J calls were adopted from that table, with D and trimming inferred from the DNA. The profile covers around 130,000 clones, with roughly 89% appearing a single time and around 20% taken by the ten largest. This clone was detected once. Material: peripheral blood. The origin of this receptor is a man aged 45-65 years with active or convalescent COVID-19.

The DNA of the CDR3 is TGTGCCAGCAGTCTTAGGGGGGGCTCGAACACCATATATTTT. Its translation: CASSLRGGSNTIYF. The chain carries TRBV6-5 and TRBJ1-3; perhaps TRBD1 as D (6 bases). V lost 5 bases and J lost 7, with 15 bases in between. This CDR3 has 14 amino acids. Germline lookup yields CDR1 MNHEY and CDR2 SVGAGI.